This TCR beta chain derives from a study of T cells in localized non-small cell lung cancer. Study-wide results and limits: Median detection of top 100 tumor clones in adjacent lung was about 60 clones. Peak T cell clonality was found in uninvolved adjacent lung, exceeding tumor.

This clone appeared a single time. Its antigen is as yet unknown. Germline V CDR1 and CDR2: MGHRA, YSYEKL. This CDR3 spans 18 amino acids. Trimming cost V 5 bases and J 4 bases; bases outside gene matches: 19. Measured with immunoSEQ multiplex PCR; TCRdb has only the in-frame clones, and not every one. The sample lists approximately 35,000 clones; over 80% were seen once. Material: PBMCs, obtained before any cancer treatment. The rearrangement links TRBV4-1 to TRBJ2-7; TRBD1 matches 8 bases. The sequence derives from a man between 35 and 75 years old with stage II lung adenocarcinoma. The CDR3 bases are TGCGCCAGCAGCTACTTTTATGGTTCAGGACAGGGTTCATACGAGCAGTACTTC. It yields the protein CASSYFYGSGQGSYEQYF.